This TCR beta chain was recorded in a study of T cells after posttransplantation cyclophosphamide. Findings of the study overall: After PTCy, TRB diversity resembled that of CNI/methotrexate controls. Donor-recipient repertoire similarity was low at 1-2 months, rising over year one. Tissue-infiltrating T cells from skin or gut overlapped little with blood T cells.

Comment on this clone: Its antigen is still unknown.

This related bone marrow graft donor gave peripheral blood on the day of marrow donation. Profiling relied on immunoSEQ multiplex PCR, and the TCRdb table lists in-frame clones only, not all of them. The table lists 45,000 or so clones, around nine tenths of them singletons. Per germline, CDR1 SGHNT and CDR2 YENEEA. V was pared by 1 base and J by 7 bases, with 13 bases between. There are 15 residues in the CDR3. The sequencing sample was made of PBMCs. The rearrangement joins TRBV11-3 to TRBJ2-2, with D perhaps matching TRBD1 (5 bases). The sequence was obtained from a woman between 45 and 60 years old in good health and a related stem cell transplant donor. The DNA of the CDR3 is TGTGCCAGCAGCTTAGGTGGCAGGGAAAACGGGGAGCTGTTTTTT. This codes for CASSLGGRENGELFF.